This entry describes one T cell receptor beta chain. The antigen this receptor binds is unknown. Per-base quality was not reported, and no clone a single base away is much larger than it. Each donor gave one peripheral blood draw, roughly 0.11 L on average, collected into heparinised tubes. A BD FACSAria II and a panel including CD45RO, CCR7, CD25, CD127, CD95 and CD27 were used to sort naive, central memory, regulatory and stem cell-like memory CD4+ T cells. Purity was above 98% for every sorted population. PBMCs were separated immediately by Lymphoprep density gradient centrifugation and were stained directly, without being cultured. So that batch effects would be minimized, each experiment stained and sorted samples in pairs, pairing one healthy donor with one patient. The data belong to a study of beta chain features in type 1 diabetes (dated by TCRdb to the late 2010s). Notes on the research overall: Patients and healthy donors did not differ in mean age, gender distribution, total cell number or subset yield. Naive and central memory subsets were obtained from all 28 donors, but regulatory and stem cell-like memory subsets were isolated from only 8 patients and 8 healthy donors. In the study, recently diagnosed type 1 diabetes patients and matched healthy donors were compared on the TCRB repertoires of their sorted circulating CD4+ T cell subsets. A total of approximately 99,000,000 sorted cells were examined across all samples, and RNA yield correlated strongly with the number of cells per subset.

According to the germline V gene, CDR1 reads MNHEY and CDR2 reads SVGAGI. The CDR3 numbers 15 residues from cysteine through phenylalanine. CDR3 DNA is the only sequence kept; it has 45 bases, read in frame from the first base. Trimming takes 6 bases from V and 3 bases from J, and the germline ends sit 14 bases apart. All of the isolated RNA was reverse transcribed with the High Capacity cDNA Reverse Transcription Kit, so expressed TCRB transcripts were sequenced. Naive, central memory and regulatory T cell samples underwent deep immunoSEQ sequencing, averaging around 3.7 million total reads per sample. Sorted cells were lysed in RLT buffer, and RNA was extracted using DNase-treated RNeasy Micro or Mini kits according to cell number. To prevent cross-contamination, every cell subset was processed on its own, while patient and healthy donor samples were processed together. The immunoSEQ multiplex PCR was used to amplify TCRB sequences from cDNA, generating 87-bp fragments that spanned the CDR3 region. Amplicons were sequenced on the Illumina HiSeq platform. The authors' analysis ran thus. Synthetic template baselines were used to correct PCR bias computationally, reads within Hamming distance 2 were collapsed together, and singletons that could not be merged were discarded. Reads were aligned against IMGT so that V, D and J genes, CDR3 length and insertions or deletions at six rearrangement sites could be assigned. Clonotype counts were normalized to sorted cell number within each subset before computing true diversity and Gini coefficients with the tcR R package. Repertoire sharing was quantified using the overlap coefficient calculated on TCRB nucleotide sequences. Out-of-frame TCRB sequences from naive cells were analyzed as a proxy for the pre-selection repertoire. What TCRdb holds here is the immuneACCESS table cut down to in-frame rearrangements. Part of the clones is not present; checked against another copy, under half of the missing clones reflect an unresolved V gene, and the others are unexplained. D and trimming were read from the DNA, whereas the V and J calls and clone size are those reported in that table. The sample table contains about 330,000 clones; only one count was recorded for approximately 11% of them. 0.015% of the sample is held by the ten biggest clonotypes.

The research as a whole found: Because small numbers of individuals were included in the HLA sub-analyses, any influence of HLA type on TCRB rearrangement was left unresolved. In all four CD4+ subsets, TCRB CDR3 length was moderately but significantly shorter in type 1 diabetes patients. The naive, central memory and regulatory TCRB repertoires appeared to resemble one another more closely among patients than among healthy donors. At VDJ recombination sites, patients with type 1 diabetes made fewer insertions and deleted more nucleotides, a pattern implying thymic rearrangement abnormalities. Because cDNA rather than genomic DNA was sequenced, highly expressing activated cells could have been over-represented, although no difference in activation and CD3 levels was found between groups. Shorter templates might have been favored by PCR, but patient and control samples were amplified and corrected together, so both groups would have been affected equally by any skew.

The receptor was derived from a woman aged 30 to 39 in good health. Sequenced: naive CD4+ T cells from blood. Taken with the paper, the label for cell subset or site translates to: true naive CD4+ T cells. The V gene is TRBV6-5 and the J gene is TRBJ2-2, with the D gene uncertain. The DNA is TGTGCCAGCAGACGTCCTTCAGGCGACACCGGGGAGCTGTTTTTT. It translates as CASRRPSGDTGELFF.